This TCR beta chain was retrieved from a study of identical twins. As to this clonotype: Antigen unknown.

TCRdb reprocessed the 5' RACE reads with MiXCR, giving one entry per CDR3 protein. The table has 600,000 to 850,000 distinct CDR3 sequences, 15% to 20% seen once. This CDR3 is 13 amino acids long. The V and J ends lost 0 bases and 6 bases respectively, with 10 bases between them. The V gene's germline CDR1 is SGHKS and CDR2 YYEKEE (reference sequence). General study findings and limits: Beta out-of-frame sequences showed weaker excess twin sharing.

The same data also went into a second study, on T cells expressing NK-cell markers.

The sequence was collected from a woman between 18 and 30 years old in good health. V and J are TRBV5-5 and TRBJ2-7; D gene uncertain. Material for sequencing was PBMCs. The CDR3 loop reads CASSLETVLEQYF. CDR3 sequence (DNA): TGTGCCAGCAGCTTGGAGACGGTTCTCGAGCAGTACTTC.